The 27 T cell receptor beta chains below come from one sample, sequenced in a study of CD8 T cells in Susac syndrome. An input of roughly 0.5 to 1 ug of RNA was subjected to reverse transcription using random hexamers. Using its own MiXCR run on the immunoSEQ multiplex PCR reads, TCRdb lists one record per CDR3 protein. In the table there are roughly 200,000 distinct CDR3 sequences, roughly 95% of which are singletons. Sequencing was done on a sample of CD4+ T cells from PBMCs. The receptors stem from a human donor in good health.

The chain carries TRBV12-3 or TRBV12-4 and TRBJ1-1, with unresolved D. The V end lost 5 bases, the J end lost 1 base, and 23 bases lay between the germline ends. The CDR3 has 18 amino acids. The CDR3 DNA sequence: TGTGCCAGCAGTCCTTCAGCCCTCAGGAGACCAAAGAACACTGAAGCTTTCTTT. It yields the protein CASSPSALRRPKNTEAFF.

The J gene is TRBJ2-7, the V gene TRBV27; D remains ambiguous. Trimming took off 2 bases at V and 2 bases at J, with 10 bases between the two ends. The CDR3 is 14 residues long. The germline CDR1 and CDR2 sequences are MNHEY and SMNVEV (reference sequence). In DNA, the CDR3 is TGTGCCAGCAGTTTAGGAAACTGGGCCTACGAGCAGTACTTC. This translates into CASSLGNWAYEQYF.

This rearrangement joins TRBV29-1 to TRBJ1-1, with a tentative D call TRBD1 (5 bases). Between the trimmed V and J ends, which lost 3 bases and 3 bases, there was a span of 11 bases. CDR3 length equals 13 residues. CDR1 and CDR2 from the germline V gene are SQVTM and ANQGSEA. CDR3 region: CSVDLAGHTEAFF. The CDR3 bases are TGCAGCGTTGATCTCGCAGGGCACACTGAAGCTTTCTTT.

The V call is TRBV20-1, the J call TRBJ2-1; 11 bases fit TRBD2. V gave up 3 bases and J gave up 6 bases; unmatched junction bases: 4. The CDR3 has 14 residues. Germline CDR1 DFQATT, CDR2 SNEGSKA (reference sequence). CDR3 DNA: TGCAGTGCTAGGGGTAGCGGGGGGGCCAATGAGCAGTTCTTC. This codes for CSARGSGGANEQFF.

The chain employs TRBV5-1 and TRBJ2-1; D not resolved. Trimming took 2 bases from V and 6 from J, leaving 15 bases between them. Germline V gene data show CDR1 as SGHRS and CDR2 as YFSETQ. CDR3 length equals 15 residues. The CDR3 sequence is CASSFWSFEVNEQFF. The CDR3, as DNA: TGCGCCAGCAGCTTTTGGTCCTTTGAGGTCAATGAGCAGTTCTTC.

The CDR3 sequence is CASSHRDRETQYF. CDR3 bases: TGTGCCAGCAGCCATCGGGACCGAGAGACCCAGTACTTC. The V and J genes are TRBV7-9 and TRBJ2-5; D assignment may be TRBD1 or TRBD2 (5 bases each). The CDR3 runs to 13 residues. CDR1 SEHNR and CDR2 FQNEAQ come from the germline V gene (reference sequence). The germline V and J ends were trimmed by 5 bases and 4 bases, with 11 bases remaining between them.

The chain joins TRBV27 to TRBJ2-1; TRBD1 agrees at 7 bases. There are 15 residues in the CDR3. Trimming removed 3 bases from V and 5 bases from J; junction bases left unmatched: 7. CDR1 and CDR2 from the germline V gene are MNHEY and SMNVEV (reference sequence). The DNA for the CDR3 is TGTGCCAGCAGTTTGGTCCGACAGGGCAACAATGAGCAGTTCTTC. As protein: CASSLVRQGNNEQFF.

The chain has TRBV30 and TRBJ1-2, with a tentative D call TRBD1 (5 bases). V was shortened by 5 bases and J by 8 bases, with 24 bases between the two germline ends. The CDR3 sequence is 15 residues long. Germline lookup yields CDR1 GTSNPN and CDR2 SVGIG (reference sequence). CDR3 nucleotides: TGTGCCTGGGTTCCCCTTGGGGGTTTAATCGTCGGCTACACCTTC. Protein sequence: CAWVPLGGLIVGYTF.

This clonotype was seen a single time. The chain employs TRBV19 and TRBJ1-2; tentatively, D is TRBD1 (5 bases). Trimming took off 3 bases at V and 4 bases at J, with 12 bases between the two ends. Per germline, CDR1 LNHDA and CDR2 SQIVND (reference sequence). The CDR3 consists of 14 residues. CDR3 nucleotide sequence: TGTGCCAGTAGTATCCAGGGAGCTGGCTATGGCTACACCTTC. Translation gives CASSIQGAGYGYTF. Drawing the rest from reference TRBV19 and TRBJ1-2, the complete variable domain is DGGITQSPKYLFRKEGQNVTLSCEQNLNHDAMYWYRQDPGQGLRLIYYSQIVNDFQKGDIAEGYSVSREKKESFPLTVTSAQKNPTAFYLCASSIQGAGYGYTFGSGTRLTVV.

This clonotype appeared a single time. The CDR3 sequence: CASTLGASGTYNEQFF. DNA of the CDR3: TGTGCCAGCACCTTAGGGGCTAGCGGGACCTACAATGAGCAGTTCTTC. The chain uses TRBV28 and TRBJ2-1, with 9 bases matching TRBD2. The CDR3 runs to 16 residues. The germline V gene encodes CDR1 MDHEN and CDR2 SYDVKM. Losses at the gene ends were 7 bases for V and 2 bases for J; bases not matched to a gene: 9.

This chain joins TRBV18 and TRBJ2-3, with D unclear. There are 13 residues in the CDR3. Between the trimmed V and J ends, which lost 3 bases and 6 bases, there was a span of 10 bases. Looked up from germline, CDR1 is KGHSH and CDR2 is LQKENI. Here the CDR3 reads CASSPTSADTQYF. The CDR3 DNA reads as TGTGCCAGCTCACCCACGTCTGCCGATACGCAGTATTTT.

This chain joins TRBV3-1 and TRBJ2-5, with no clear D. CDR1 is LGHDT and CDR2 is YNNKEL in the germline V gene (reference sequence). The V end was cut by 0 bases, the J end by 12 bases, with 11 bases between. The CDR3 runs to 12 residues. CDR3 amino acids: CASSQEERPKYF. The CDR3 nucleotides are TGTGCCAGCAGCCAAGAGGAGAGACCAAAGTACTTC.

This sequence joins TRBV30 and TRBJ1-1; no clear D gene. Germline V lookup: CDR1 GTSNPN, CDR2 SVGIG (reference sequence). The V and J ends lost 4 bases and 9 bases respectively, with 18 bases between them. This CDR3 has 13 residues. The CDR3 sequence: CAWTNYDAVKAFF. The CDR3 nucleotides are TGTGCCTGGACGAACTACGATGCGGTCAAAGCTTTCTTT.

This clonotype showed up just once. CDR3 residues: CASSQGQTPNYGYTF. The DNA of the CDR3 is TGCGCCAGCAGCCAAGGACAGACCCCTAACTATGGCTACACCTTC. The chain combines TRBV4-1 with TRBJ1-2; tentative D call: TRBD1 (5 bases). The V gene lost 1 base and the J gene lost 0 bases, with 9 bases spanning the gap. CDR3 size: 15 residues. Germline V lookup: CDR1 MGHRA, CDR2 YSYEKL.

V and J are TRBV2 and TRBJ2-7; tentatively, D is TRBD2 (6 bases). The ends were cut back, 6 bases at V and 7 bases at J, with 16 bases in the middle. The CDR3 is made up of 13 amino acids. Germline CDR1 and CDR2: SNHLY and FYNNEI. CDR3 sequence: CASSPGVPAEQYV. In DNA form, the CDR3 reads TGTGCCAGCAGCCCGGGGGTACCAGCGGAGCAGTACGTC.

This clonotype was found once. The chain combines TRBV27 with TRBJ2-7; possible D gene TRBD2, 6 bases. V was pared by 6 bases and J by 6 bases, with 15 bases between. CDR3 size: 13 residues. Germline loops: CDR1 MNHEY, CDR2 SMNVEV (reference sequence). The CDR3 sequence: CASSPTWGGEQYV. As DNA, the CDR3 is TGTGCCAGCAGCCCTACATGGGGAGGCGAGCAGTACGTC.

The V and J genes are TRBV29-1 and TRBJ2-5; perhaps TRBD1 as D (6 bases). The CDR3 contains 12 residues. Germline CDR1 reads SQVTM; CDR2 reads ANQGSEA. V dropped 8 bases and J dropped 2 bases, with 12 bases sitting between them. DNA of the CDR3: TGCAGCAAACGGACAGCACAAGAGACCCAGTACTTC. Translation gives CSKRTAQETQYF.

The J gene is TRBJ2-2, the V gene TRBV27, with TRBD1 matching 8 bases. V was pared by 4 bases and J by 6 bases, with 1 base of the junction left unmatched. This CDR3 contains 13 residues. Germline V CDR1 and CDR2: MNHEY, SMNVEV (reference sequence). The CDR3 sequence: CASSYRGAGELFF. The CDR3 nucleotides are TGTGCCAGCAGTTACAGGGGGGCCGGGGAGCTGTTTTTT.

Comments on this clonotype: Sequence at one end of the junction differs from germline and may be a read error. V gene TRBV12-3 or TRBV12-4 combines with J gene TRBJ2-3; possibly TRBD1 or TRBD2 for D (5 bases each). The CDR3 contains 11 residues. Here the CDR3 DNA reads TGTGCCAGCAGTTCTGGGGGAGAGGGGTCTTTT. Its protein is CASSSGGEGSF.

The V gene is TRBV20-1, the J gene TRBJ2-3, with D unclear. V was trimmed by 3 bases and J by 1 base, leaving 14 bases between them. The CDR3 runs 15 residues. Germline V gene sequence: CDR1 DFQATT, CDR2 SNEGSKA (reference sequence). The CDR3 nucleotides are TGCAGTGCTAGGGCGTCGGGCCCTGGCACAGATACGCAGTATTTT. This translates into CSARASGPGTDTQYF.

The chain uses TRBV3-1 and TRBJ2-1; D is possibly TRBD2 (6 bases). Trimming removed 4 bases from V and 0 bases from J, with 13 bases in between. Germline V gene data show CDR1 as LGHDT and CDR2 as YNNKEL (reference sequence). This CDR3 spans 16 amino acids. For the CDR3, the DNA is TGTGCCAGCAGCCGATTTGCGGGGAGCTCCTACAATGAGCAGTTCTTC. This gives the protein CASSRFAGSSYNEQFF.

The V gene is TRBV11-2, the J gene TRBJ2-1, with D unresolved. Germline V gene data show CDR1 as SGHAT and CDR2 as FQNNGV. CDR3 length equals 14 residues. V lost 4 bases to trimming and J lost 10 bases, with 17 bases between them. The CDR3 is CASSSPINPGEQFF. The CDR3 DNA sequence: TGTGCCAGCAGCTCCCCAATTAACCCAGGAGAGCAGTTCTTC.

The rearrangement joins TRBV18 to TRBJ2-5; D is unresolved. V dropped 4 bases and J dropped 1 base, with 13 bases sitting between them. CDR3 length: 15 amino acids. Germline assignment: CDR1 KGHSH and CDR2 LQKENI. The CDR3 spells CASSRTPGSQETQYF. CDR3 nucleotides: TGTGCCAGCTCACGCACACCGGGTTCCCAAGAGACCCAGTACTTC.

The rearrangement links TRBV20-1 to TRBJ2-7; D is ambiguous. Trimming took off 6 bases at V and 0 bases at J, with 9 bases between the two ends. Germline lookup yields CDR1 DFQATT and CDR2 SNEGSKA (reference sequence). CDR3 length: 12 residues. This chain's CDR3 is CSAISSSYEQYF. Here the CDR3 DNA reads TGCAGTGCCATCTCGAGCTCCTACGAGCAGTACTTC.

The chain is built from TRBV9 and TRBJ2-6; possible D gene TRBD1, 6 bases. Trimming removed 3 bases from V and 1 base from J, with 17 bases in between. CDR3 size: 18 residues. Germline-derived CDR1 and CDR2 are SGDLS and YYNGEE. The CDR3 DNA reads as TGTGCCAGCAGCGAACAGGGAAGTAGGGTGTCTGGGGCCAACGTCCTGACTTTC. The encoded protein is CASSEQGSRVSGANVLTF. Supplemented by reference TRBV9 and TRBJ2-6, the full variable domain reads DSGVTQTPKHLITATGQRVTLRCSPRSGDLSVYWYQQSLDQGLQFLIQYYNGEERAKGNILERFSAQQFPDLHSELNLSSLELGDSALYFCASSEQGSRVSGANVLTFGAGSRLTVL.

The rearrangement links TRBV12-3 or TRBV12-4 to TRBJ2-1, with D possibly being TRBD2 (6 bases). The CDR3 spans 15 residues. Trimming stripped 3 bases from V and 5 bases from J, with 14 bases between. The CDR3 nucleotides are TGTGCCAGCAGTTTCGCTTGGGACTGGAACAATGAGCAGTTCTTC. This encodes CASSFAWDWNNEQFF.

This clonotype showed up just once. The chain employs TRBV29-1 and TRBJ2-5, with 9 positions matching TRBD1. Germline V gene lookup returns CDR1 SQVTM and CDR2 ANQGSEA. The CDR3 covers 14 residues. V dropped 3 bases and J dropped 5; count of bases not matched to a gene: 7. CDR3 region: CSVETRDRVETQYF. In DNA form, the CDR3 reads TGCAGCGTTGAGACCCGGGACAGGGTCGAGACCCAGTACTTC.